This T cell receptor beta chain was documented in a study of shared clonotypes between healthy human individuals. General observations from the study: Generation of non-shared clonotypes was less probable than generation of clonotypes shared by all four donors. Only blood samples were collected, and tissue repertoires likely differ.

The CDR3 totals 18 residues. After removal of 4 bases from V and 2 bases from J, the junction contained 14 bases not matched to a gene. The V gene's germline CDR1 is MNHNS and CDR2 SASEGT. Division of CD4+ cells produced a CD45RA+ naive subset and a CD45RA-negative memory subset. Measured with immunoSEQ multiplex PCR; TCRdb has only the in-frame clones, and not every one. The sample yields 2,500,000 or so clones, about nine tenths seen once. Comments on this clone: Antigen: not known.

The chain employs TRBV6-1 and TRBJ1-2, with 9 bases identical to TRBD1. The TCR comes from a man between 18 and 35 years old in good health. Some clones in this sample may be carry-over from other donors' samples. The sequenced material came from naive CD4+ T cells from PBMCs. The subset here: CD45RA+ positively selected. As DNA, the CDR3 is TGTGCCAGCAGTGCGCCACAGGGGGCTGGCCCCAAAAACTATGGCTACACCTTC. This translates into CASSAPQGAGPKNYGYTF.